The sequence of this T cell receptor (beta chain) was determined in a study of T cell responses to AZD1222 COVID-19 vaccine. Regarding the study as a whole: After two AZD1222 doses, spike-specific TCR breadth and depth rose versus day 0. Spike was spanned by vaccine-associated CD4 TCRs, with dominance at 160-218 and 743-854. Only six or seven AZD1222 recipients tested seropositive at baseline. Repertoire collection took place solely once the T cell response had peaked.

The CDR3 loop spans 14 amino acids. V shed 6 bases and J shed 0 bases, with 9 bases lying between them. The germline gives CDR1 MRHNA, CDR2 SNTAGT. Assay: immunoSEQ multiplex PCR; the TCRdb copy retains only in-frame clones and omits some. In the table there are more than 150,000 clones, 90% of which are singletons. On this clone: As yet, its antigen is unknown.

The rearrangement joins TRBV6-4 to TRBJ1-3; no reliable D call. The sequences come from peripheral blood, collected on day 0 of AZD1222 vaccination. The receptor was isolated from an adult in good health. For the CDR3, the DNA is TGTGCCAGCAGACACCGACGCTCTGGAAACACCATATATTTT. It is translated as CASRHRRSGNTIYF.